What follows is one T cell receptor (beta chain) and its context. This sample is part of a study of cytomegalovirus exposure and HLA in healthy donors. Germline-derived CDR1 and CDR2 are MNHNY and SVGAGI (reference sequence). The V and J ends lost 4 bases and 4 bases, in that order; junction bases with no gene match: 4. This CDR3 contains 15 residues. The PCR made use of 60 Vbeta and 13 Jbeta primers. Assay used: immunoSEQ multiplex PCR; TCRdb lists only in-frame clones, some missing. This repertoire shows about 150,000 clones, roughly 82% found once; its top ten account for about 7.1%. Sequencing was performed on PBMCs. This chain links TRBV6-6 with TRBJ2-4; 10 bases fit TRBD1. This receptor was taken from a woman in her forties or fifties in good health and CMV-seropositive. The CDR3 spells CASSSGTGVKNIQYF. The CDR3, as DNA: TGTGCCAGCAGTTCGGGGACAGGGGTTAAAAACATTCAGTACTTC.